This T cell receptor (beta chain) was identified during a study of cytomegalovirus exposure and HLA in healthy donors. Points from the study as a whole: Reportedly, cytomegalovirus status was diagnosed with high sensitivity and specificity. In an earlier analysis, in 587 donors, most V segments appeared productive either ~87% or ~30% of the time.

In regard to this clone: The target antigen is unknown.

V was clipped by 0 bases and J by 9 bases; unmatched bases: 5. Germline-derived CDR1 and CDR2 are SGHTA and FQGNSA. This CDR3 region has 14 residues. PCR used 60 Vbeta primers and 13 Jbeta primers. TCRdb keeps only in-frame clones here, not all; method: immunoSEQ multiplex PCR. The data hold under 150,000 clones, with roughly three quarters observed a single time. The sequence derives from a woman aged 45-60 years in good health and CMV-seronegative. The V gene is TRBV7-2, the J gene TRBJ2-1, with 7 bases aligning to TRBD1. Material: PBMCs. CDR3 nucleotides: TGTGCCAGCAGCTTAGCTGTACAGGGGTTTGAGCAGTTCTTC. It codes for CASSLAVQGFEQFF.